This T cell receptor (beta chain) was recorded in a study of breast tumors, draining lymph nodes, adjacent tissues (dated by TCRdb to 2016 to 2017). At the level of the whole study: TCR beta repertoires were compared across tumor, adjacent nontumor tissue and axillary lymph nodes obtained from breast cancer patients. In human breast cancer, the study set out to evaluate how tumor, surrounding tissue and draining lymph node repertoires relate to one another and whether T cells may move between these sites.

Reads for this sample came from an Illumina HiSeq 2000. Multiplex PCR amplification was used to build the TCR beta chain libraries. High-throughput sequencing was used to analyze the amplified TCR beta chain products. TCRdb reran the public reads through fastp at Q25 and MiXCR, keeping productive beta chains. For every CDR3 protein sequence, its rows merge into one entry that carries the most common genes and DNA. The sample table holds about 140,000 distinct CDR3 sequences, of which approximately 29% were seen once. The biggest ten clones account for about 2.5% of the sample. V is cut back by 2 bases and J by 0 bases, with 16 bases in the junction unmatched. The CDR3 contains 21 residues, cysteine and phenylalanine counted. Just CDR3 DNA is preserved here, 63 bases in frame from base 1. CDR1 and CDR2 are drawn from the germline V gene: MGHRA, YSYEKL. Lymph node samples came from the axillary draining lymph nodes of breast cancer patients.

This clonotype was counted at least ten times. Its antigen is still unknown. Base qualities are not at hand, and no much larger clone is one base apart. Results and caveats for the whole study, not just this receptor: The similarity between tumor and nontumor tissue repertoires was significantly greater in luminal-like breast cancer than in basal-like breast cancer. The data were considered consistent with most tumor T cells being derived from the lymph node and subsequently expanding within tumor tissue. The conclusion that tumor T cells originate in lymph nodes was presented as consistent with a hypothesis rather than as directly demonstrated. Tumor T-cell repertoires showed less diversity than lymph node repertoires and more diversity than nontumor tissue repertoires, and tumor T-cell repertoires showed preferential V and J gene usage.

The rearrangement combines TRBV4-1 with TRBJ2-1; TRBD2 matches 10 bases in the middle. The sequenced material came from axillary lymph node tissue. The clonotype originates from a female donor with breast cancer. Some clones in this sample may be carry-over from other donors' samples. CDR3 sequence: CASSQRGRISGGSSSYNEQFF. The sequence in DNA is TGCGCCAGCAGCCAAAGGGGGCGGATTAGCGGGGGGTCTAGCTCCTACAATGAGCAGTTCTTC.